A selection of T cell receptor beta chains follows, all from one sample in a study of blood T cell repertoires in COVID-19. Generated by immunoSEQ multiplex PCR, the TCRdb table keeps only in-frame clones and is missing some. The table shows fewer than 650,000 clones, with roughly 91% occurring only once. Sequencing input: peripheral blood. The receptors were sampled from a woman in her forties or fifties with COVID-19, enrolled during active disease. CDR3s include the opening cysteine and the closing phenylalanine or tryptophan. The order of the fields is clone size, V gene, D gene, J gene, CDR3 protein, CDR3 DNA. D genes are given only for firm matches. Only some rows state a clone size, as once, few, many or a class for expanded clones.

abundance: -; v_gene: TRBV19; d_gene: -; j_gene: TRBJ1-2; CDR3aa: CASTNRGGAVNGYTF; CDR3nt: TGTGCCAGTACCAACCGGGGGGGCGCGGTAAACGGCTACACCTTC
abundance: -; v_gene: TRBV3-1/TRBV3-2; d_gene: TRBD1; j_gene: TRBJ2-3; CDR3aa: CASSQAQGAPDTQYF; CDR3nt: TGTGCCAGCAGCCAAGCCCAGGGGGCGCCAGATACGCAGTATTTT
abundance: few; v_gene: TRBV4-2; d_gene: TRBD2; j_gene: TRBJ2-2; CDR3aa: CASIPGGGRTGELFF; CDR3nt: TGTGCCAGCATCCCCGGGGGGGGAAGGACCGGGGAGCTGTTTTTT
abundance: -; v_gene: TRBV2; d_gene: -; j_gene: TRBJ1-3; CDR3aa: CASPGGRGGNTIYF; CDR3nt: TGTGCCAGCCCGGGGGGGCGCGGTGGAAACACCATATATTTT
abundance: -; v_gene: TRBV10-3; d_gene: -; j_gene: TRBJ1-1; CDR3aa: CAPTAVNTEAFF; CDR3nt: TGTGCCCCAACGGCGGTAAACACTGAAGCTTTCTTT
abundance: -; v_gene: TRBV5-1; d_gene: TRBD1; j_gene: TRBJ1-6; CDR3aa: CASSLDTRGDNSPLHF; CDR3nt: TGCGCCAGCAGCTTGGATACCAGGGGGGATAATTCACCCCTCCACTTT
abundance: -; v_gene: TRBV2; d_gene: TRBD2; j_gene: TRBJ2-5; CDR3aa: CASSRRLALGETQYF; CDR3nt: TGTGCCAGCAGTCGACGACTAGCGTTAGGAGAGACCCAGTACTTC
abundance: -; v_gene: TRBV10-3; d_gene: -; j_gene: TRBJ1-3; CDR3aa: CAISVGITPGSSGNTIYF; CDR3nt: TGTGCCATCAGTGTGGGCATAACCCCAGGAAGCTCTGGAAACACCATATATTTT
abundance: -; v_gene: TRBV11-2; d_gene: -; j_gene: TRBJ1-2; CDR3aa: CASSLGGVSLHAVYGYTF; CDR3nt: TGTGCCAGCAGCTTGGGAGGAGTAAGCCTCCACGCCGTTTATGGCTACACCTTC
abundance: -; v_gene: TRBV11-2; d_gene: -; j_gene: TRBJ1-5; CDR3aa: CASSLGLNQPQHF; CDR3nt: TGTGCCAGCAGCTTGGGGCTCAATCAGCCCCAGCATTTT
abundance: -; v_gene: TRBV28; d_gene: -; j_gene: TRBJ2-7; CDR3aa: CASSRTGRASGGEQYF; CDR3nt: TGTGCCAGCAGTCGGACAGGGAGGGCGTCCGGGGGGGAGCAGTACTTC
abundance: few; v_gene: TRBV2; d_gene: -; j_gene: TRBJ1-6; CDR3aa: CASSFGQNVNSPLHF; CDR3nt: TGTGCCAGCAGCTTTGGACAGAACGTTAATTCACCCCTCCACTTT
abundance: -; v_gene: TRBV7-9; d_gene: TRBD1; j_gene: TRBJ1-1; CDR3aa: CASSLDRGAFF; CDR3nt: TGTGCCAGCAGCCTCGACAGGGGAGCTTTCTTT
abundance: -; v_gene: TRBV18; d_gene: TRBD1; j_gene: TRBJ2-3; CDR3aa: CASSPWIQGQGTDTQYF; CDR3nt: TGTGCCAGCTCACCATGGATTCAAGGACAGGGTACAGATACGCAGTATTTT
abundance: -; v_gene: TRBV20-1; d_gene: -; j_gene: TRBJ1-1; CDR3aa: CSARYGTEAFF; CDR3nt: TGCAGTGCTAGGTACGGCACTGAAGCTTTCTTT
abundance: -; v_gene: TRBV19; d_gene: -; j_gene: TRBJ2-7; CDR3aa: CASRDTYEQYF; CDR3nt: TGTGCCAGCCGGGATACCTACGAGCAGTACTTC
abundance: -; v_gene: TRBV7-7; d_gene: TRBD2; j_gene: TRBJ2-1; CDR3aa: CASSSGLAGGPAFF; CDR3nt: TGTGCCAGCAGCTCCGGACTAGCGGGGGGGCCGGCGTTCTTC
abundance: -; v_gene: TRBV7-6; d_gene: TRBD2; j_gene: TRBJ2-2; CDR3aa: CASSPAGGAGELFF; CDR3nt: TGTGCCAGCAGTCCCGCTGGGGGGGCCGGGGAGCTGTTTTTT
abundance: -; v_gene: TRBV30; d_gene: TRBD1; j_gene: TRBJ1-6; CDR3aa: CAWSDWTGGNSPLHF; CDR3nt: TGTGCCTGGAGTGATTGGACAGGTGGCAATTCACCCCTCCACTTT
abundance: -; v_gene: TRBV28; d_gene: -; j_gene: TRBJ1-4; CDR3aa: CASSFQGQGDEKLFF; CDR3nt: TGTGCCAGCAGTTTTCAGGGGCAGGGCGATGAAAAACTGTTTTTT
abundance: -; v_gene: TRBV5-1; d_gene: -; j_gene: TRBJ1-1; CDR3aa: CASRSGNTEAFF; CDR3nt: TGCGCCAGCAGGTCAGGGAACACTGAAGCTTTCTTT
abundance: -; v_gene: TRBV28; d_gene: -; j_gene: TRBJ1-5; CDR3aa: CASSQSNQPQHF; CDR3nt: TGTGCCAGCAGTCAGTCCAATCAGCCCCAGCATTTT
abundance: -; v_gene: TRBV2; d_gene: TRBD2; j_gene: TRBJ2-3; CDR3aa: CASRAGGWRTTDTQYF; CDR3nt: TGTGCCAGCAGGGCGGGGGGCTGGAGGACCACAGATACGCAGTATTTT
abundance: -; v_gene: TRBV12-3/TRBV12-4; d_gene: -; j_gene: TRBJ2-3; CDR3aa: CASSPGVTDTQYF; CDR3nt: TGTGCCAGCAGTCCGGGGGTCACAGATACGCAGTATTTT
abundance: -; v_gene: TRBV7-3; d_gene: TRBD2; j_gene: TRBJ2-7; CDR3aa: CASSLGAGPYEQYF; CDR3nt: TGTGCCAGCAGCTTAGGAGCGGGGCCCTACGAGCAGTACTTC
abundance: -; v_gene: TRBV5-1; d_gene: -; j_gene: TRBJ1-3; CDR3aa: CASSLGPTGSGNTIYF; CDR3nt: TGCGCCAGCAGCTTGGGCCCTACAGGGTCTGGAAACACCATATATTTT
abundance: -; v_gene: TRBV11-1; d_gene: -; j_gene: TRBJ1-6; CDR3aa: CASSFIGGNSSLHF; CDR3nt: TGTGCCAGCAGCTTTATTGGCGGGAATTCATCCCTCCACTTT
abundance: -; v_gene: TRBV28; d_gene: -; j_gene: TRBJ1-2; CDR3aa: CASKISGVNYGYTF; CDR3nt: TGTGCCAGCAAAATATCCGGGGTTAACTATGGCTACACCTTC
abundance: -; v_gene: TRBV6-6; d_gene: -; j_gene: TRBJ1-2; CDR3aa: CASTTGSGYTF; CDR3nt: TGTGCCAGCACTACGGGGTCCGGCTACACCTTC
abundance: -; v_gene: TRBV7-2; d_gene: TRBD1; j_gene: TRBJ2-7; CDR3aa: CASSLGGQGSGEQYF; CDR3nt: TGTGCCAGCAGCTTAGGCGGACAGGGGAGTGGCGAGCAGTACTTC
abundance: -; v_gene: TRBV2; d_gene: -; j_gene: TRBJ1-4; CDR3aa: CASRRVREKLFF; CDR3nt: TGTGCCAGCCGGCGGGTAAGGGAAAAACTGTTTTTT
abundance: -; v_gene: TRBV6-6; d_gene: -; j_gene: TRBJ2-1; CDR3aa: CASWTGGNEQFF; CDR3nt: TGTGCCAGTTGGACTGGAGGCAATGAGCAGTTCTTC
abundance: -; v_gene: TRBV7-3; d_gene: TRBD2; j_gene: TRBJ2-1; CDR3aa: CASSLNGPAGGQNEQFF; CDR3nt: TGTGCCAGCAGCTTAAATGGTCCAGCGGGGGGGCAAAATGAGCAGTTCTTC
abundance: once; v_gene: TRBV9; d_gene: -; j_gene: TRBJ1-2; CDR3aa: CASSPVQPGLNYGYTF; CDR3nt: TGTGCCAGCAGCCCGGTGCAGCCCGGACTTAACTATGGCTACACCTTC
abundance: -; v_gene: TRBV6-1; d_gene: TRBD2; j_gene: TRBJ2-3; CDR3aa: CASSEILAGGPTDTQYF; CDR3nt: TGTGCCAGCAGTGAAATCCTAGCGGGGGGGCCAACAGATACGCAGTATTTT
abundance: -; v_gene: TRBV19; d_gene: -; j_gene: TRBJ1-1; CDR3aa: CASSTTGLADTEAFF; CDR3nt: TGTGCCAGTAGTACCACAGGGCTAGCGGACACTGAAGCTTTCTTT
abundance: -; v_gene: TRBV3-1/TRBV3-2; d_gene: -; j_gene: TRBJ2-1; CDR3aa: CASSQVPQGTEQFF; CDR3nt: TGTGCCAGCAGCCAAGTGCCACAGGGAACTGAGCAGTTCTTC
abundance: once; v_gene: TRBV5-1; d_gene: -; j_gene: TRBJ2-5; CDR3aa: CASSFGGEETQYF; CDR3nt: TGCGCCAGCAGCTTCGGCGGGGAGGAGACCCAGTACTTC
abundance: -; v_gene: TRBV6-5; d_gene: -; j_gene: TRBJ2-3; CDR3aa: CATLKGGGTQYF; CDR3nt: TGTGCCACCCTGAAAGGGGGTGGCACGCAGTATTTT
abundance: -; v_gene: TRBV7-9; d_gene: -; j_gene: TRBJ1-1; CDR3aa: CASSLEGGTTTEAFF; CDR3nt: TGTGCCAGCAGCTTAGAGGGCGGGACGACGACTGAAGCTTTCTTT
abundance: -; v_gene: TRBV30; d_gene: -; j_gene: TRBJ1-1; CDR3aa: CAWSTNEEAEAFF; CDR3nt: TGTGCCTGGAGTACGAACGAGGAAGCTGAAGCTTTCTTT
abundance: -; v_gene: TRBV7-3; d_gene: -; j_gene: TRBJ2-1; CDR3aa: CASSPVVGNSYNEQFF; CDR3nt: TGTGCCAGCAGCCCCGTCGTTGGCAACTCCTACAATGAGCAGTTCTTC
abundance: -; v_gene: TRBV7-9; d_gene: -; j_gene: TRBJ2-7; CDR3aa: CASSLGSSVEQYF; CDR3nt: TGTGCCAGCAGCTTAGGCAGCAGCGTCGAGCAGTACTTC
abundance: -; v_gene: TRBV7-8; d_gene: -; j_gene: TRBJ2-7; CDR3aa: CASSLAETYEQYF; CDR3nt: TGTGCCAGCAGCTTGGCAGAAACCTACGAGCAGTACTTC
abundance: -; v_gene: TRBV6-6; d_gene: TRBD2; j_gene: TRBJ2-1; CDR3aa: CASSHVLLAGGKYEQFF; CDR3nt: TGTGCCAGCAGTCACGTCCTACTAGCGGGGGGTAAATATGAGCAGTTCTTC
abundance: -; v_gene: TRBV4-1; d_gene: -; j_gene: TRBJ2-3; CDR3aa: CASSYPDEGTDTQYF; CDR3nt: TGCGCCAGCAGCTATCCCGACGAGGGCACAGATACGCAGTATTTT
abundance: -; v_gene: TRBV28; d_gene: TRBD1; j_gene: TRBJ1-1; CDR3aa: CASRRGRGQGPGTEAFF; CDR3nt: TGTGCCAGCAGGCGGGGCCGGGGACAGGGTCCCGGCACTGAAGCTTTCTTT
abundance: -; v_gene: TRBV29-1; d_gene: TRBD1; j_gene: TRBJ1-1; CDR3aa: CSVGQGGTEAFF; CDR3nt: TGCAGCGTCGGACAGGGTGGGACTGAAGCTTTCTTT
abundance: -; v_gene: TRBV6-1; d_gene: -; j_gene: TRBJ1-2; CDR3aa: CASSELGGQGYGYTF; CDR3nt: TGTGCCAGCAGTGAACTGGGGGGGCAAGGCTATGGCTACACCTTC
abundance: -; v_gene: TRBV7-2; d_gene: -; j_gene: TRBJ2-3; CDR3aa: CASGTGQSTDTQYF; CDR3nt: TGTGCCAGCGGCACTGGACAGAGCACAGATACGCAGTATTTT